A selection of T cell receptor beta chains follows, all from one sample in a study of control samples from healthy donors and cancer patients. The data were produced by immunoSEQ multiplex PCR, yet TCRdb's version contains in-frame clones alone and is incomplete. Here the sample spans 150,000 or so clones, roughly 93% being singletons. Source material: blood. The receptors derive from a man in his late teens or twenties in good health. CDR3s include the opening cysteine and the closing phenylalanine or tryptophan. The D gene is left open where the match is weak.

TRBJ2-1 TRBD2 TRBV19 CASIGGGSYNEQFF TGTGCCAGTATTGGCGGGGGGTCCTACAATGAGCAGTTCTTC
TRBJ1-2 TRBD1 TRBV11-2 CASSLFLGTGGHLNYGYTF TGTGCCAGCAGCTTATTTCTTGGTACAGGGGGCCACTTAAACTATGGCTACACCTTC
TRBJ2-7 - TRBV18 CASSPRGHTYEQYF TGTGCCAGCTCACCTCGGGGACATACCTACGAGCAGTACTTC
TRBJ2-5 - TRBV29-1 CSVPGWKGQRLQETQYF TGCAGCGTTCCGGGATGGAAAGGACAGAGACTCCAAGAGACCCAGTACTTC
TRBJ1-1 TRBD1 TRBV4-2 CASSRDGQGATSNTEAFF TGTGCCAGCAGCCGAGACGGACAGGGGGCCACATCGAACACTGAAGCTTTCTTT
TRBJ2-2 TRBD2 TRBV7-3 CASIPNHFPGRGDTGELFF TGTGCCAGCATCCCGAACCACTTTCCCGGGAGGGGAGACACCGGGGAGCTGTTTTTT
TRBJ1-2 - TRBV3-1/TRBV3-2 CASSQGVYGYTF TGTGCCAGCAGCCAGGGAGTTTATGGCTACACCTTC
TRBJ2-7 TRBD1 TRBV2 CASYPTGTISYEQYF TGTGCCAGCTACCCGACAGGGACAATCTCCTACGAGCAGTACTTC
TRBJ2-3 TRBD2 TRBV9 CASSVLLAGDTDTQYF TGTGCCAGCAGCGTATTACTAGCGGGAGACACAGATACGCAGTATTTT
TRBJ1-6 TRBD1 TRBV18 CASSPGQGRYNSPLHF TGTGCCAGCTCACCAGGACAGGGGAGGTATAATTCACCCCTCCACTTT
TRBJ2-1 TRBD2 TRBV13 CASSLRGGQRNEQFF TGTGCCAGCAGCCTCCGGGGGGGCCAGCGGAATGAGCAGTTCTTC
TRBJ1-2 - TRBV7-8 CASSSSGPPHFYGYTF TGTGCCAGCAGCTCATCTGGTCCTCCCCATTTTTATGGCTACACCTTC
TRBJ1-4 - TRBV25-1 CASSEYGGQLGGKLFF TGTGCCAGCAGTGAATATGGTGGACAGTTGGGGGGAAAACTGTTTTTT
TRBJ1-1 TRBD1 TRBV6-5 CASRGTGAATEAFF TGTGCCAGCAGGGGGACAGGGGCCGCCACGGAAGCTTTCTTT
TRBJ1-2 TRBD1 TRBV6-5 CASSFRRGLNYGYTF TGTGCCAGCAGTTTTCGGAGGGGGCTGAACTATGGCTACACCTTC
TRBJ2-1 TRBD2 TRBV11-2 CASSFSGVNNEQFF TGTGCCAGCAGCTTTAGCGGGGTTAACAATGAGCAGTTCTTC